This T cell receptor beta chain was captured in a study of regulatory T cells. A remark on this clone: Its matching antigen is unknown.

The primer mix had 52 TRBV and 13 TRBJ primers. Some clones are missing from TCRdb's copy, which holds only in-frame ones; the method was immunoSEQ multiplex PCR. The repertoire holds approximately 37,000 clones, with 89% as singletons. The V and J ends lost 3 bases and 8 bases respectively, with 13 bases between them. There are 13 residues in the CDR3. Germline V gene lookup returns CDR1 ENHRY and CDR2 SYGVKD. Autoimmunity was present in every CD3G-deficient patient, worse in two. CD4+ T cells were divided by sorting: CD25-high CD127-low Tregs, CD25-low CD127-high conventional cells. Points from the study as a whole: Hydrophobic residues at CDR3 positions 6 and 7 were enriched in conventional CD4+ T cells of CD3G-deficient patients. Patient repertoires had restricted TRB V-J pairs and skewed V and J usage, most in Tregs.

This TCR came from a young adult with CD3G deficiency. Sequencing was carried out using conventional CD4+ T cells sorted from blood. V gene TRBV10-3 combines with J gene TRBJ1-2, with D unresolved. CDR3 in amino acids: CAISEGLVGGYTF. CDR3 DNA: TGTGCCATCAGTGAAGGGTTGGTAGGAGGCTACACCTTC.